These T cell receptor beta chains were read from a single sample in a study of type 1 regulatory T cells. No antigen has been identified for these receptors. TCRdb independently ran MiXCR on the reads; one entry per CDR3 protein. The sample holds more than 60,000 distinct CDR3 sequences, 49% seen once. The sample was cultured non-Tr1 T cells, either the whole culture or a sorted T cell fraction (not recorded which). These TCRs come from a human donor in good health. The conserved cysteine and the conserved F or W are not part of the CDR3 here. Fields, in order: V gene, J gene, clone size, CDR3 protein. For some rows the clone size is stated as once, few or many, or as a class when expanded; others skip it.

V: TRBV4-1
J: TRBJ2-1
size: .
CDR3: ASSQDPGVVGSGEQF

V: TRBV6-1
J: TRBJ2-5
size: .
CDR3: ASSEGLVSQETQY

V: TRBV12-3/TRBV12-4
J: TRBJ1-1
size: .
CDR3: ASSLHRRPGQSDTEAF

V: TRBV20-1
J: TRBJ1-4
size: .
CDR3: SANYRGRDEKLF

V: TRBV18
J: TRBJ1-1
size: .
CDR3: ASSSDRREAF

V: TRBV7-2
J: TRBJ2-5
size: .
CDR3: ASSLSGGPEETQY

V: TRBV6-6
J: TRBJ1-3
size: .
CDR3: ASSSTGRIGNTIY

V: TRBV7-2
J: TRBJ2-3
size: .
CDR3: ASSPLHRGQSQY

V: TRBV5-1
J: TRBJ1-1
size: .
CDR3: ASSPQGQGIEAF

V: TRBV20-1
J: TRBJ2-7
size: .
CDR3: SANPPLAGAYEQY

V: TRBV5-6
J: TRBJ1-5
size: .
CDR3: ASSLGWTGNQPQH

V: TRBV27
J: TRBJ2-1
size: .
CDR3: ASSSSLTYEQF

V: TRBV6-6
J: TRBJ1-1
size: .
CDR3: ASSLSGDTEAF

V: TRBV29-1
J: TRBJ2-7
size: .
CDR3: SVDNRQESSYEQY

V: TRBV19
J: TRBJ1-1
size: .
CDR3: ASSRYRRTEAF

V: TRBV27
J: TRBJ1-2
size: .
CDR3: ASSLSGLRGGYT

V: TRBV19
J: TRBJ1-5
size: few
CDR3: ASSIDQHQPQH

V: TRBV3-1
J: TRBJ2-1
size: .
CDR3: ASSQWRNEQF

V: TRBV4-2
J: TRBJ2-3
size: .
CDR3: ASSQPPTDTQY

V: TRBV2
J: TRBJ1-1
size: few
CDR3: ASRMTGDDTEAF

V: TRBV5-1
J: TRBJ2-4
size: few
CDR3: ASSLELQGLGNIQY

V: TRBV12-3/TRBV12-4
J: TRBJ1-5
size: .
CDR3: ASSSGAVVAQH

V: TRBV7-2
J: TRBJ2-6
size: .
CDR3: ASSLTGQAAQRALT

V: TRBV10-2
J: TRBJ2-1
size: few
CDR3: ASSESSGGAFSTYNEQF

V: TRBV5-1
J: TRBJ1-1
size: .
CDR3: ASSPILGLGNTEAF

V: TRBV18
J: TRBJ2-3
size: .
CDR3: ASSPGLAGIRADTQY

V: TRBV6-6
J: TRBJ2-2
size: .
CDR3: ASIRGAQPGELF

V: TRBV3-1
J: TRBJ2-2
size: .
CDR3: ASSPTSGVGELF

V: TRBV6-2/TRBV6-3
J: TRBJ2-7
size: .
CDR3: ASLAGQGNHLYEQY

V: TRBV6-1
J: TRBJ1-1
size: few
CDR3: ASTGQGLYTEAF

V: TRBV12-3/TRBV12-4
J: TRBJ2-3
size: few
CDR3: ASSYRGGGTDTQY

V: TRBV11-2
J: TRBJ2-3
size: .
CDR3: ASSLALAPPSDTQY

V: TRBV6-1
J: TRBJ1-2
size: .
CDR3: ASSADLDYGYS

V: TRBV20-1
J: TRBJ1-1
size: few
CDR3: SVAGETEAF

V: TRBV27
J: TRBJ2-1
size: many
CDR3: ASSRGVAGGGNEQF

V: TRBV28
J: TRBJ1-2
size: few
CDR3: ASSFANRQGGYT

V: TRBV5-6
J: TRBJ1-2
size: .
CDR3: ASSSRNVLYGYT

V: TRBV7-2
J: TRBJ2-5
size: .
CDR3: ASSSWGGGVGETQY

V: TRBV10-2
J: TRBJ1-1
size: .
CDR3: ASRSEVGAF

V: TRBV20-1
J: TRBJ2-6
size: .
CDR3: SAATGGLGANVLT